This T cell receptor beta chain was recovered during a study of CD8 T cells in ankylosing spondylitis. Quantitative 5'-RACE with molecular barcodes produced the TCR beta libraries. TCRdb called the 5' RACE reads again in MiXCR, with one record for every CDR3 protein. Here the sample spans 300,000 to 400,000 distinct CDR3 sequences, under 15% being singletons. Whole-study findings and limits: In ankylosing spondylitis blood, a motif of 7 to 9 highly homologous TCR beta variants appeared characteristic.

This clonotype showed up just a few times. Antigen unknown. Germline CDR1 reads SGHRS; CDR2 reads YFSETQ. V gave up 4 bases and J gave up 0 bases, with 18 bases separating them. The CDR3 has 17 amino acids. This chain connects TRBV5-1 to TRBJ2-3; D gene uncertain. This receptor was taken from a male donor with ankylosing spondylitis or in good health (not recorded which). The sample taken for sequencing was blood, either unsorted or a sorted T cell fraction (not recorded which). CDR3 amino acids: CASSPAGGRASTDTQYF. CDR3 DNA sequence: TGCGCCAGCAGCCCCGCCGGTGGCCGCGCTAGCACAGATACGCAGTATTTT.